These 21 T cell receptor beta chains came from one sample sequenced in a study. TCRdb used MiXCR to reprocess the 5' RACE reads, holding one entry per CDR3 protein. The sample has 62,000 or so distinct CDR3 sequences, less than 30% seen once. Treg sorting used a CD4+CD25+CD127-/low gate. Sequencing used tumor-infiltrating Tregs sorted from the breast tumor. These receptor sequences come from a female donor with breast cancer.

This clonotype was counted at least ten times. This rearrangement joins TRBV9 to TRBJ2-1; 12 bases agree with TRBD2. J lost 14 bases, V lost 3 bases, and 12 bases had no gene match. The CDR3 length is 15 residues. In germline, CDR1 is SGDLS, CDR2 YYNGEE. CDR3 residues: CASSAGLAGGFSEFF. The DNA of the CDR3 is TGTGCCAGCAGCGCCGGCCTAGCGGGAGGGTTTAGTGAGTTCTTC. Full variable domain (rest looked up from reference TRBV9 and TRBJ2-1): DSGVTQTPKHLITATGQRVTLRCSPRSGDLSVYWYQQSLDQGLQFLIQYYNGEERAKGNILERFSAQQFPDLHSELNLSSLELGDSALYFCASSAGLAGGFSEFFGPGTRLTVL.

This clonotype was seen a few times. The chain carries TRBV4-1 and TRBJ2-5, with TRBD1 matching over 8 bases. J lost 1 base, V lost 2 bases, and 18 bases had no gene match. This CDR3 has 20 amino acids. Per the germline V gene, CDR1 is MGHRA and CDR2 is YSYEKL. This CDR3 is CASSQQFSGGQGYTQETQYF. CDR3 bases: TGCGCCAGCAGCCAACAATTCTCTGGCGGACAGGGTTACACCCAAGAGACCCAGTACTTC.

The J gene is TRBJ2-2, the V gene TRBV20-1; TRBD2 matches 8 bases. CDR3 length equals 16 residues. CDR1 DFQATT and CDR2 SNEGSKA come from the germline V gene (reference sequence). The J segment lost 7 bases and the V segment lost 4 bases, leaving 14 bases of the junction unmatched. The CDR3 here is CSATNYYGRVDGELFF. For the CDR3, the DNA is TGCAGTGCTACTAACTACTACGGGAGGGTTGACGGGGAGCTGTTTTTT.

This clonotype was seen repeatedly, ten times or more. The rearrangement links TRBV7-2 to TRBJ1-4, with 10 bases identical to TRBD1. This CDR3 has 15 amino acids. V shed 5 bases and J 6 bases; nucleotides not matched to a gene: 6. CDR1 and CDR2 (germline): SGHTA, FQGNSA. The CDR3: CASSLAGTGDEKLFF. The CDR3 DNA sequence: TGTGCCAGCAGCCTCGCCGGGACAGGGGATGAAAAACTGTTTTTT.

The chain carries TRBV2 and TRBJ1-6; tentative D call: TRBD1 (5 bases). Trimming removed 6 bases at V and 7 bases at J, with 19 bases between. The V gene's germline CDR1 is SNHLY and CDR2 FYNNEI. This CDR3 spans 16 amino acids. CDR3 in DNA: TGTGCCAGCAGGGGGCCCCCCGAGGGTACCAATTCACCCCTCCACTTT. This codes for CASRGPPEGTNSPLHF.

The chain carries TRBV20-1 and TRBJ2-6; D is unresolved. V lost 1 base and J lost 2, with 9 bases in between. The CDR3 covers 15 residues. Germline V gene sequence: CDR1 DFQATT, CDR2 SNEGSKA (reference sequence). This CDR3 is CSARVVTAGANVLTF. The CDR3 DNA reads TGCAGTGCTAGAGTTGTGACTGCTGGGGCCAACGTCCTGACTTTC.

This clonotype was seen more than once but under ten times. The V call is TRBV5-4, the J call TRBJ2-3; 15 nucleotides match TRBD2. V was pared by 4 bases and J by 1 base, with 10 bases of the junction left unmatched. CDR3 size: 19 residues. Germline loops: CDR1 SGHNT, CDR2 YYREEE (reference sequence). The CDR3 region is CASSGGLAGGPSRTDTQYF. The CDR3 nucleotides read TGTGCCAGCAGCGGCGGACTAGCGGGGGGGCCCTCCCGCACAGATACGCAGTATTTT.

This clonotype was seen many times. The rearrangement uses TRBV5-6 and TRBJ1-2; TRBD1 agrees at 8 bases. Germline trimming cut 4 bases from V and 8 bases from J; bases unmatched to any gene: 13. This CDR3 region has 15 residues. Germline V gene sequence: CDR1 SGHDT, CDR2 YYEEEE. CDR3 sequence (DNA): TGTGCCAGCAGCACGCTGGCAGGGGGCAGTGGGGGCTACACCTTC. Protein: CASSTLAGGSGGYTF.

The chain is built from TRBV18 and TRBJ1-2, with 7 positions matching TRBD1. CDR3 length: 14 residues. Germline V gene sequence: CDR1 KGHSH, CDR2 LQKENI. V was pared by 3 bases and J by 8 bases, with 9 bases of the junction left unmatched. CDR3 nucleotides: TGTGCCAGCTCACCCCAGACAGGGCAGGCCGGCTACACCTTC. Translated: CASSPQTGQAGYTF. The full variable domain, its missing parts supplied by reference TRBV18 and TRBJ1-2, is NAGVMQNPRHLVRRRGQEARLRCSPMKGHSHVYWYRQLPEEGLKFMVYLQKENIIDESGMPKERFSAEFPKEGPSILRIQQVVRGDSAAYFCASSPQTGQAGYTFGSGTRLTVV.

This clonotype occurred many times. This chain uses TRBV7-2 with TRBJ1-1; no clear D gene. There are 14 residues in the CDR3. The V gene lost 4 bases and the J gene lost 1 base, with 10 bases spanning the gap. CDR1 is SGHTA and CDR2 is FQGNSA in the germline V gene. The DNA for the CDR3 is TGTGCCAGCAGCTCCGGACCGGCGAACACTGAAGCTTTCTTT. This encodes CASSSGPANTEAFF. The entire variable domain, with the rest obtained from reference TRBV7-2 and TRBJ1-1, is as follows: GAGVSQSPSNKVTEKGKDVELRCDPISGHTALYWYRQSLGQGLEFLIYFQGNSAPDKSGLPSDRFSAERTGGSVSTLTIQRTQQEDSAVYLCASSSGPANTEAFFGQGTRLTVV.

Details on this clonotype: This may be a read error, as it is one base from a much larger clone. The gene calls are TRBV6-5 and TRBJ2-3; 8 nucleotides match TRBD2. Germline lookup yields CDR1 MNHEY and CDR2 SVGAGI. The CDR3 spans 14 residues. This chain's CDR3 is CASSERESPDAQYF. The CDR3 DNA reads TGTGCCAGCAGTGAGCGGGAGAGTCCAGATGCGCAGTATTTT.

This clonotype appeared a single time. V and J are TRBV21-1 and TRBJ2-7. TRBV21-1 is described as a pseudogene. This CDR3 is built from 13 residues. The CDR3 nucleotides read TGTGCCAGCAGACGTATTAGCTCCTACGAGCAGTACTTC. This gives the protein CASRRISSYEQYF.

This clonotype has ten or more counts. This rearrangement joins TRBV4-1 to TRBJ2-3; 8 positions match TRBD2. This CDR3 has 14 amino acids. Germline CDR1 is MGHRA and CDR2 is YSYEKL. Trimming at V came to 2 bases and at J to 11 bases, leaving 9 bases not matched to a gene. The CDR3 DNA reads TGCGCCAGCAGCCAACCGATTATAGCGGGGTTGCAGTATTTT. Encoded protein: CASSQPIIAGLQYF.

This clonotype was counted many times. The gene calls are TRBV20-1 and TRBJ2-3, with 7 bases fitting TRBD2. The CDR3 totals 14 residues. The V and J ends lost 8 bases and 5 bases, in that order; junction bases with no gene match: 13. Per the germline V gene, CDR1 is DFQATT and CDR2 is SNEGSKA (reference sequence). CDR3 loop: CSPLQLTGGDTQYF. The DNA for the CDR3 is TGCAGTCCACTACAACTAACGGGGGGAGATACGCAGTATTTT.

V gene TRBV20-1 combines with J gene TRBJ1-5, with TRBD1 matching over 10 bases. The germline gives CDR1 DFQATT, CDR2 SNEGSKA (reference sequence). CDR3 length equals 14 residues. Losses at the gene ends were 4 bases for V and 7 bases for J; bases not matched to a gene: 7. CDR3 coding DNA: TGCAGTGCTACCGGGACAGGGGTTTCGCAGCCCCAGCATTTT. This codes for CSATGTGVSQPQHF.

The V call is TRBV5-8, the J call TRBJ2-3; the D gene is possibly TRBD2 (5 bases). The V and J ends lost 1 base and 4 bases respectively, with 16 bases between them. This CDR3 comprises 16 residues. Germline V lookup: CDR1 SGHTS, CDR2 YDEGEE. DNA for the CDR3: TGTGCCAGCAGCTTGTTGGATGGGAGAGGAGCAGATACGCAGTATTTT. Amino acid sequence: CASSLLDGRGADTQYF.

In this sample, this clonotype turned up many times. The rearrangement uses TRBV7-2 and TRBJ1-5; the match to TRBD1 covers 7 bases. Germline V lookup: CDR1 SGHTA, CDR2 FQGNSA. This CDR3 region has 15 residues. Trimming at V came to 5 bases and at J to 4 bases, leaving 8 bases not matched to a gene. The CDR3 bases are TGTGCCAGCAGCCCGACAGGGACGACTAATCAGCCCCAGCATTTT. This sequence encodes CASSPTGTTNQPQHF.

This chain links TRBV7-2 with TRBJ2-3; D gene ambiguous. Germline-derived CDR1 and CDR2 are SGHTA and FQGNSA. The CDR3 is 13 residues long. Trimming cost V 2 bases and J 0 bases, with 3 bases left between them. CDR3 bases: TGTGCCAGCAGCTTACCTAGCACAGATACGCAGTATTTT. As protein: CASSLPSTDTQYF.

V usage is TRBV20-1 and J usage is TRBJ2-1; TRBD2 agrees at 8 bases. The J segment lost 0 bases and the V segment lost 1 base, leaving 2 bases of the junction unmatched. CDR3 size: 15 residues. The germline V gene has CDR1 DFQATT and CDR2 SNEGSKA (reference sequence). CDR3 nucleotide sequence: TGCAGTGCTAGAGGCGGGGGGATCTCCTACAATGAGCAGTTCTTC. It specifies CSARGGGISYNEQFF.

Notes on this clonotype: With a much larger clone just one base away, this may be a read error. CDR3 region: CAGRPRGHLYETQYF. The CDR3 DNA is TGTGCCGGCAGACCCCGGGGCCACCTCTATGAGACCCAGTACTTC. The chain recombines TRBV12-3 or TRBV12-4 with TRBJ2-5; D tentatively fits TRBD1 or TRBD2 (5 bases each). The CDR3 runs to 15 residues.

This clonotype was observed many times. The CDR3 bases are TGCGCCAGCAGCCAAGGTGGACTAGCGGCCTACGAGCAGTACTTC. Amino acids: CASSQGGLAAYEQYF. The chain links TRBV4-1 to TRBJ2-7; TRBD2 matches 10 bases. CDR3 length: 15 residues. Trimming removed 1 base from V and 2 bases from J; junction bases left unmatched: 2. Germline V gene lookup returns CDR1 MGHRA and CDR2 YSYEKL.